A single sample is the source of the 32 T cell receptor beta chains below, sequenced in a study of CD8 T cells in Susac syndrome. An amount of RNA that ranged from about 0.45 to 1 ug was reverse transcribed with random hexamers. TCRdb reprocessed the immunoSEQ multiplex PCR reads via MiXCR and lists one record per CDR3 protein. The data show under 350,000 distinct CDR3 sequences, around 92% seen once. What was sequenced was CD4+ T cells from PBMCs. The receptors were gathered from a human donor with multiple sclerosis.

J is TRBJ2-5 and V is TRBV11-2, with unresolved D. With 5 bases removed from V and 1 base from J, the gap between germline ends came to 11 bases. Per germline, CDR1 SGHAT and CDR2 FQNNGV. The CDR3 extends over 14 amino acids. The CDR3 protein is CASSPDYGQETQYF. The CDR3 bases are TGTGCCAGCAGCCCCGATTATGGCCAAGAGACCCAGTACTTC.

The chain combines TRBV29-1 with TRBJ2-7; D unclear. V was clipped by 4 bases and J by 6 bases, with 13 bases between them. CDR1 and CDR2 from the germline V gene are SQVTM and ANQGSEA. The CDR3 contains 12 residues. In DNA form, the CDR3 reads TGCAGCGTTGCCCTGTCTCCTGTCGAGCAGTACTTC. Protein product: CSVALSPVEQYF.

The gene calls are TRBV25-1 and TRBJ1-2; 7 nucleotides match TRBD1. With 6 bases clipped from V and 6 bases from J, the junction kept 7 bases outside the gene matches. The germline CDR1 and CDR2 sequences are MGHDK and SYGVNS. CDR3 size: 13 residues. The CDR3: CASSPRGANGYTF. The CDR3 nucleotides read TGTGCCAGCAGCCCCAGGGGGGCTAATGGCTACACCTTC.

This clonotype has just a few counts. The gene calls are TRBV6-1 and TRBJ2-2; 11 bases are shared with TRBD1. This CDR3 is 16 amino acids long. The germline CDR1 and CDR2 sequences are MNHNS and SASEGT. J lost 5 bases, V lost 7 bases, and 9 bases had no gene match. The CDR3 DNA is TGTGCCAGCATTCCATCCGGGACAGGGGGTACCGGGGAGCTGTTTTTT. It codes for CASIPSGTGGTGELFF.

The V and J genes are TRBV7-9 and TRBJ2-7; D remains ambiguous. Germline CDR1 is SEHNR and CDR2 is FQNEAQ (reference sequence). This CDR3 has 12 residues. V lost 4 bases, J lost 5 bases, and 9 bases lay in between. CDR3 sequence: CASSWLSDEQYF. As DNA, the CDR3 is TGTGCCAGCAGCTGGTTAAGCGACGAGCAGTACTTC.

The chain couples TRBV27 to TRBJ2-3; no firm D call. With 4 bases removed from V and 0 bases from J, the gap between germline ends came to 8 bases. The CDR3 is made up of 14 amino acids. CDR1 MNHEY and CDR2 SMNVEV come from the germline V gene (reference sequence). CDR3 in amino acids: CASSWATSTDTQYF. CDR3 bases: TGTGCCAGCAGTTGGGCGACTAGCACAGATACGCAGTATTTT.

The chain links TRBV5-1 to TRBJ1-1, with 8 nucleotides matching TRBD1. J lost 4 bases, V lost 0 bases, and 14 bases had no gene match. The CDR3 totals 18 residues. Germline V gene data show CDR1 as SGHRS and CDR2 as YFSETQ. CDR3 nucleotide sequence: TGCGCCAGCAGCTTGGCAGTAACAGGGGGAACAGTGGGCACTGAAGCTTTCTTT. Protein product: CASSLAVTGGTVGTEAFF.

The chain uses TRBV3-1 and TRBJ2-5, with D tentatively TRBD1 or TRBD2 (5 bases each). CDR1 LGHDT and CDR2 YNNKEL come from the germline V gene (reference sequence). The ends were cut back, 4 bases at V and 13 bases at J, with 13 bases in the middle. CDR3 size: 11 residues. The DNA for the CDR3 is TGTGCCAGCAGCCTGAGGGACCGTGGGTACTTC. It specifies CASSLRDRGYF.

The genes are TRBV25-1 and TRBJ2-1, with D unresolved. The V and J ends lost 4 bases and 8 bases respectively, with 12 bases between them. This CDR3 is 13 amino acids long. Germline CDR1 reads MGHDK; CDR2 reads SYGVNS. CDR3 protein: CASSVSRFHEQFF. As DNA, the CDR3 is TGTGCCAGCAGTGTTTCCAGGTTTCATGAGCAGTTCTTC. The full variable domain, with the rest looked up from reference TRBV25-1 and TRBJ2-1, is EADIYQTPRYLVIGTGKKITLECSQTMGHDKMYWYQQDPGMELHLIHYSYGVNSTEKGDLSSESTVSRIRTEHFPLTLESARPSHTSQYLCASSVSRFHEQFFGPGTRLTVL.

This rearrangement joins TRBV12-3 or TRBV12-4 to TRBJ1-5; D is unresolved. V lost 3 bases and J 5 bases, leaving 14 bases between the germline ends. The CDR3 is made up of 15 amino acids. The CDR3 nucleotides are TGTGCCAGCAGTTTTCGTAAGACTCCTTATCAGCCCCAGCATTTT. Translation: CASSFRKTPYQPQHF.

The chain recombines TRBV10-1 with TRBJ2-1; D possibly corresponds to TRBD2 (5 bases). V lost 8 bases, J lost 5 bases, and 13 bases lay in between. Germline V gives CDR1 WNHNN, CDR2 SYGVQD (reference sequence). CDR3 length: 13 amino acids. CDR3 sequence: CASSKDGNNEQFF. CDR3 bases: TGCGCCAGCTCAAAGGACGGGAACAATGAGCAGTTCTTC.

The chain recombines TRBV25-1 with TRBJ2-5, with D tentatively TRBD2 (5 bases). The V and J ends lost 1 base and 3 bases respectively, with 12 bases between them. The germline CDR1 and CDR2 sequences are MGHDK and SYGVNS. This CDR3 region has 15 residues. The DNA for the CDR3 is TGTGCCAGCAGTGAATTGAGCGGCCGGGAAGAGACCCAGTACTTC. As protein: CASSELSGREETQYF. Filled out from reference TRBV25-1 and TRBJ2-5, the complete variable domain reads EADIYQTPRYLVIGTGKKITLECSQTMGHDKMYWYQQDPGMELHLIHYSYGVNSTEKGDLSSESTVSRIRTEHFPLTLESARPSHTSQYLCASSELSGREETQYFGPGTRLLVL.

This chain uses TRBV5-6 with TRBJ1-1, with 8 nucleotides matching TRBD1. Trimming cost V 4 bases and J 1 base; bases outside gene matches: 6. CDR1 is SGHDT and CDR2 is YYEEEE in the germline V gene. The CDR3 has 15 residues. The CDR3 nucleotides are TGTGCCAGCAGCCGAACAGGGGGTTCGAACACTGAAGCTTTCTTT. As protein: CASSRTGGSNTEAFF.

The V gene is TRBV4-1, the J gene TRBJ2-2; D unresolved. The CDR3 covers 13 residues. Trimming removed 2 bases at V and 3 bases at J, with 4 bases between. CDR1 is MGHRA, CDR2 YSYEKL, per germline. The CDR3 DNA is TGCGCCAGCAGCCAAATCCACACCGGGGAGCTGTTTTTT. Translating it yields CASSQIHTGELFF.

This clonotype was detected only once. The rearrangement links TRBV29-1 to TRBJ2-2, with 8 bases matching TRBD2. Germline CDR1 is SQVTM and CDR2 is ANQGSEA. V lost 6 bases, J lost 4 bases, and 4 bases stayed unmatched. The CDR3 is 13 amino acids. Written as DNA, the CDR3 is TGCAGCGTATCGGGGGGGGGCACCGGGGAGCTGTTTTTT. This codes for CSVSGGGTGELFF.

The CDR3 DNA is TGTGCCAGCAGCCTGGAAAGTACAGGGGAGGCTGGCTACACCTTC. The encoded protein is CASSLESTGEAGYTF. This chain joins TRBV7-2 and TRBJ1-2; 7 bases are shared with TRBD1. Unmatched junction bases numbered 13, after V lost 5 bases and J lost 7 bases. Looked up from germline, CDR1 is SGHTA and CDR2 is FQGNSA. The CDR3 spans 15 residues.

This clonotype was observed a single time. The V call is TRBV5-1, the J call TRBJ2-2; a weak D match, TRBD1 (6 bases). The CDR3 runs 17 residues. Germline CDR1 and CDR2: SGHRS and YFSETQ. V was trimmed by 4 bases and J by 2 bases, leaving 18 bases between them. This CDR3 reads CASSPWLDRYNTGELFF. In DNA form, the CDR3 reads TGCGCCAGCAGCCCCTGGTTGGACAGATATAACACCGGGGAGCTGTTTTTT.

The chain combines TRBV25-1 with TRBJ1-2; no reliable D call. The CDR3 loop spans 12 amino acids. Germline CDR1 reads MGHDK; CDR2 reads SYGVNS. The germline V and J ends were trimmed by 5 bases and 8 bases, with 12 bases remaining between them. CDR3 sequence reads: CASSSRTLGYTF. The CDR3 DNA reads as TGTGCCAGCAGTTCCCGGACTCTGGGCTACACCTTC.

The chain joins TRBV4-1 to TRBJ2-7; D is perhaps TRBD1 (6 bases). V lost 0 bases and J lost 7, with 25 bases in between. Germline CDR1 and CDR2: MGHRA and YSYEKL. The CDR3 runs 18 residues. The CDR3 is CASSQDQFPGNPRGEQYF. CDR3 nucleotides: TGCGCCAGCAGCCAAGATCAATTCCCGGGAAACCCGAGGGGGGAGCAGTACTTC.

This clonotype was counted a single time. V and J are TRBV25-1 and TRBJ1-2; 7 nucleotides match TRBD1. The germline gives CDR1 MGHDK, CDR2 SYGVNS. There are 14 residues in the CDR3. The V gene end was trimmed by 6 bases and the J gene end by 0 bases; junction bases not matched to a gene: 4. In nucleotides, the CDR3 is TGTGCCAGCAGACCGACAGGGACTAACTATGGCTACACCTTC. Encoded protein: CASRPTGTNYGYTF.

This clonotype is a singleton in its sample. In DNA form, the CDR3 reads TGTGCCAGCAGCCCACAGGGGCCCTACGAGCAGTACTTC. It yields the protein CASSPQGPYEQYF. The V call is TRBV7-9, the J call TRBJ2-7; 7 nucleotides match TRBD1. In germline, CDR1 is SEHNR, CDR2 FQNEAQ (reference sequence). The trim removed 5 bases at V and 2 bases at J, leaving 3 bases unmatched. The CDR3 is made up of 13 amino acids.

The J gene is TRBJ1-6, the V gene TRBV29-1; unclear D gene. CDR1 and CDR2 (germline): SQVTM, ANQGSEA. V was cut by 0 bases and J by 10 bases, with 10 bases left in between. CDR3 size: 13 residues. In DNA form, the CDR3 reads TGCAGCGTTGAAGAAACAGCAGGCTCACCCCTCCACTTT. This translates into CSVEETAGSPLHF.

The V call is TRBV4-1, the J call TRBJ2-1, with TRBD2 matching over 9 bases. The CDR3 runs 14 residues. V gave up 6 bases and J gave up 9 bases; unmatched junction bases: 9. CDR1 MGHRA and CDR2 YSYEKL come from the germline V gene. This CDR3 reads CASSLTSGLGEQFF. The CDR3 DNA sequence: TGCGCCAGCAGTTTAACTAGCGGGTTGGGTGAGCAGTTCTTC.

This chain joins TRBV7-9 and TRBJ2-4; unclear D gene. Trimming took 5 bases from V and 7 from J, leaving 6 bases between them. The length of the CDR3 is 11 residues. Germline CDR1 is SEHNR and CDR2 is FQNEAQ (reference sequence). CDR3 in amino acids: CASSPGNIQYF. The CDR3 coding sequence is TGTGCCAGCAGCCCCGGGAACATTCAGTACTTC.

The rearrangement joins TRBV4-2 to TRBJ1-3; D is uncertain. This CDR3 region has 15 residues. V gave up 4 bases and J gave up 2 bases, with 12 bases separating them. CDR1 is LGHNA and CDR2 is YNFKEQ in the germline V gene. Here the CDR3 reads CASSPPMGAGNTIYF. CDR3 nucleotides: TGTGCCAGCAGCCCTCCGATGGGAGCTGGAAACACCATATATTTT.

This clonotype was counted between two and nine times. V and J are TRBV5-4 and TRBJ2-6; TRBD1 might be the D (6 bases). Per germline, CDR1 SGHNT and CDR2 YYREEE (reference sequence). Trimming left V 5 bases short and J 0 bases short, with 12 bases between. This CDR3 has 16 residues. The chain's CDR3 is CASRADRLSGANVLTF. In DNA, the CDR3 is TGTGCCAGCAGGGCCGACAGGCTCTCTGGGGCCAACGTCCTGACTTTC.

The genes are TRBV30 and TRBJ2-6, with 7 bases matching TRBD1. The CDR3 is 16 amino acids. CDR1 GTSNPN and CDR2 SVGIG come from the germline V gene (reference sequence). Germline trimming cut 3 bases from V and 2 bases from J; bases unmatched to any gene: 7. The CDR3 spells CAWRDKGAAGANVLTF. The CDR3, as DNA: TGTGCCTGGAGGGACAAGGGGGCGGCTGGGGCCAACGTCCTGACTTTC.

The CDR3 nucleotides are TGTGCCAGCAGTGGGACTAGCGGACTCAATGAGCAGTTCTTC. Translation: CASSGTSGLNEQFF. The chain combines TRBV12-3 or TRBV12-4 with TRBJ2-1; 11 bases are a match to TRBD2. V was pared by 5 bases and J by 6 bases, with 3 bases of the junction left unmatched. This CDR3 region has 14 residues.

The rearrangement links TRBV6-2 or TRBV6-3 to TRBJ1-2; TRBD1 agrees at 7 bases. Germline CDR1 and CDR2: MNHEY and SVGEGT. CDR3 length equals 15 residues. Trimming removed 6 bases from V and 0 bases from J; junction bases left unmatched: 7. The CDR3 nucleotides read TGTGCCAGCAGACCCGGGACAGAAGCTAACTATGGCTACACCTTC. Translated: CASRPGTEANYGYTF.

The rearrangement links TRBV29-1 to TRBJ1-4; D gene uncertain. The CDR3 totals 11 residues. V was clipped by 6 bases and J by 3 bases, with 5 bases between them. Germline V gene sequence: CDR1 SQVTM, CDR2 ANQGSEA. This CDR3 is CSVAANEKLFF. CDR3 sequence (DNA): TGCAGCGTAGCAGCTAATGAAAAACTGTTTTTT.

This chain uses TRBV7-8 with TRBJ1-1; D perhaps matches TRBD1 (5 bases). With 1 base removed from V and 4 bases from J, the gap between germline ends came to 19 bases. The germline V gene encodes CDR1 SGHVS and CDR2 FQNEAQ. The CDR3 is 17 residues long. The CDR3 sequence is CASSLDRPGLSITEAFF. CDR3 bases: TGTGCCAGCAGCTTAGACCGACCGGGACTGTCGATCACTGAAGCTTTCTTT. Filled out from reference TRBV7-8 and TRBJ1-1, the complete variable domain reads GAGVSQSPRYKVAKRGQDVALRCDPISGHVSLFWYQQALGQGPEFLTYFQNEAQLDKSGLPSDRFFAERPEGSVSTLKIQRTQQEDSAVYLCASSLDRPGLSITEAFFGQGTRLTVV.

This clonotype was seen just once. The chain couples TRBV7-9 to TRBJ2-3; D is ambiguous. Germline CDR1 reads SEHNR; CDR2 reads FQNEAQ (reference sequence). Trimming pared 7 bases from V and 0 bases from J, leaving 14 bases between. CDR3 length: 15 amino acids. CDR3 nucleotide sequence: TGTGCCAGCACCCTTCGGGCTGCTAGCACAGATACGCAGTATTTT. It codes for CASTLRAASTDTQYF. Based on the CDR3 plus reference TRBV7-9 and TRBJ2-3, the full variable domain is DTGVSQNPRHKITKRGQNVTFRCDPISEHNRLYWYRQTLGQGPEFLTYFQNEAQLEKSRLLSDRFSAERPKGSFSTLEIQRTEQGDSAMYLCASTLRAASTDTQYFGPGTRLTVL.